This T cell receptor beta chain was obtained from a study of cytomegalovirus exposure and HLA in healthy donors. V dropped 0 bases and J dropped 4; count of bases not matched to a gene: 6. Germline CDR1 and CDR2: LNHDA and SQIVND (reference sequence). The CDR3 contains 16 residues. The study ran its PCR with 60 Vbeta and 13 Jbeta primers. Produced via immunoSEQ multiplex PCR; TCRdb's table is partial and in-frame only. Here the sample spans 200,000 to 250,000 clones, 65% to 90% being singletons. The sequence derives from a girl aged 5 to 17 in good health and CMV-seronegative. V is TRBV19 and J is TRBJ2-3; 8 bases fit TRBD2. Sequencing was performed on PBMCs. CDR3 DNA sequence: TGTGCCAGTAGTATAGATCGTTGGACTAGCTCAGATACGCAGTATTTT. Encoded protein: CASSIDRWTSSDTQYF. Full variable domain (rest looked up from reference TRBV19 and TRBJ2-3): DGGITQSPKYLFRKEGQNVTLSCEQNLNHDAMYWYRQDPGQGLRLIYYSQIVNDFQKGDIAEGYSVSREKKESFPLTVTSAQKNPTAFYLCASSIDRWTSSDTQYFGPGTRLTVL.